The 14 T cell receptor beta chains listed next were all sequenced from one sample in a study of CD8 T cells in ankylosing spondylitis. MiXCR, run by TCRdb on the 5' RACE reads, gives a single entry per CDR3 protein. Of 180,000 or so distinct CDR3 sequences in the sample, around a tenth are singletons; the top ten hold 25% to 30%. Sequencing was carried out using blood, either unsorted or a sorted T cell fraction (not recorded which). These receptors originate from a male donor with ankylosing spondylitis or in good health (not recorded which).

This clonotype appeared a few times. The chain recombines TRBV30 with TRBJ1-1; D not certain. Germline V gives CDR1 GTSNPN, CDR2 SVGIG (reference sequence). The CDR3 spans 13 residues. Trimming shortened V by 3 bases and J by 0 bases, and 8 bases separated the two germline ends. DNA of the CDR3: TGTGCCTGGAGGCTAAGTATGAACACTGAAGCTTTCTTT. Translated: CAWRLSMNTEAFF.

This clonotype appeared many times. V and J are TRBV4-1 and TRBJ2-7; no reliable D call. The CDR3 length is 13 residues. The germline gives CDR1 MGHRA, CDR2 YSYEKL. V gave up 2 bases and J gave up 1 base, with 6 bases separating them. The CDR3 sequence is CASSQRQSYEQYF. CDR3 nucleotides: TGCGCCAGCAGCCAAAGGCAATCCTACGAGCAGTACTTC.

The CDR3 nucleotides are TGCGCCAGCAGCTTGGGACTGACCCGCACAGATACGCAGTATTTT. Protein sequence: CASSLGLTRTDTQYF. The chain links TRBV5-1 to TRBJ2-3; no definite D call. Trimming stripped 0 bases from V and 1 base from J, with 9 bases between. Germline V gene data show CDR1 as SGHRS and CDR2 as YFSETQ. CDR3 size: 15 residues.

This clonotype has at least ten counts. The chain is built from TRBV6-1 and TRBJ2-2; D might be TRBD2 (5 bases). V lost 6 bases to trimming and J lost 1 base, with 9 bases between them. From germline, CDR1 is MNHNS and CDR2 SASEGT. This CDR3 spans 14 amino acids. CDR3 bases: TGTGCCAGCAGGGTAGCGCTGAACACCGGGGAGCTGTTTTTT. Its translation is CASRVALNTGELFF.

This clonotype was counted many times. The chain couples TRBV11-2 to TRBJ2-3; 11 nucleotides line up with TRBD2. Germline V lookup: CDR1 SGHAT, CDR2 FQNNGV. This CDR3 has 16 residues. V shed 1 base, J shed 3 bases, and the junction held 3 bases outside the gene matches. The CDR3 nucleotides are TGTGCCAGCAGCTTAGTGCTAGCGGGAGGAACAGATACGCAGTATTTT. It yields the protein CASSLVLAGGTDTQYF.

The chain has TRBV7-2 and TRBJ2-7; D ambiguous. Between the trimmed V and J ends, which lost 5 bases and 3 bases, there was a span of 14 bases. CDR1 and CDR2 (germline): SGHTA, FQGNSA. The CDR3 is made up of 14 amino acids. CDR3: CASSRQSNRYEQYF. Here the CDR3 DNA reads TGTGCCAGCAGCCGCCAGTCTAATCGCTACGAGCAGTACTTC.

In this sample, this clonotype turned up many times. The V and J genes are TRBV5-1 and TRBJ1-6; D remains ambiguous. Trimming removed 6 bases at V and 8 bases at J, with 12 bases between. The CDR3 sequence is 13 residues long. Germline V gives CDR1 SGHRS, CDR2 YFSETQ. In DNA, the CDR3 is TGCGCCAGCACCCCATCAGGTGATTCACCCCTCCACTTT. It codes for CASTPSGDSPLHF.

V and J are TRBV11-2 and TRBJ2-1, with no clear D. The V end was cut by 5 bases, the J end by 7 bases, with 6 bases between. Looked up from germline, CDR1 is SGHAT and CDR2 is FQNNGV. The CDR3 sequence is 11 residues long. In DNA, the CDR3 is TGTGCCAGCAGCATCCGTAATGAGCAGTTCTTC. Amino acids: CASSIRNEQFF. The complete variable domain, with remaining parts taken from reference TRBV11-2 and TRBJ2-1, reads EAGVAQSPRYKIIEKRQSVAFWCNPISGHATLYWYQQILGQGPKLLIQFQNNGVVDDSQLPKDRFSAERLKGVDSTLKIQPAKLEDSAVYLCASSIRNEQFFGPGTRLTVL.

This clonotype was counted many times. CDR3 residues: CSHGRSNQPQHF. CDR3 DNA: TGCAGTCATGGACGGAGCAATCAGCCCCAGCATTTT. This sequence joins TRBV20-1 and TRBJ1-5; D is uncertain. This CDR3 comprises 12 residues. The germline V and J ends were trimmed by 8 bases and 1 base, with 9 bases remaining between them. Germline-derived CDR1 and CDR2 are DFQATT and SNEGSKA (reference sequence).

The rearrangement links TRBV13 to TRBJ2-1; 10 nucleotides line up with TRBD1. CDR1 and CDR2 from the germline V gene are PRHDT and FYEKMQ (reference sequence). Trimming at V came to 5 bases and at J to 6 bases, leaving 13 bases not matched to a gene. This CDR3 is built from 17 residues. Written as DNA, the CDR3 is TGTGCCAGCAGCCGGAGGCATGGGACAGGGGAATCCAATGAGCAGTTCTTC. Translation: CASSRRHGTGESNEQFF.

In its sample, this clonotype was seen many times. CDR3 DNA sequence: TGTGCCAGCAGAGTACAGAATTCACCCCTCCACTTT. Protein sequence: CASRVQNSPLHF. The V and J genes are TRBV5-5 and TRBJ1-6; no clear D. The CDR3 has 12 residues. The V gene lost 5 bases and the J gene lost 7 bases, with 7 bases spanning the gap. The V gene's germline CDR1 is SGHKS and CDR2 YYEKEE (reference sequence).

This clonotype was seen at least ten times. The chain combines TRBV29-1 with TRBJ2-1; 13 bases are shared with TRBD2. CDR1 is SQVTM and CDR2 is ANQGSEA in the germline V gene. Trimming at V came to 4 bases and at J to 8 bases, leaving 8 bases not matched to a gene. The CDR3 is 15 amino acids. CDR3 sequence reads: CSVVTGTSGMDEQFF. The CDR3 coding sequence is TGCAGCGTTGTAACCGGGACTAGCGGGATGGATGAGCAGTTCTTC.

This clonotype has only a few counts. This CDR3 is CASSRATVGGNSPLHF. DNA for the CDR3: TGTGCCAGCAGCCGTGCAACCGTCGGGGGTAATTCACCCCTCCACTTT. V and J are TRBV3-1 and TRBJ1-6; possibly TRBD1 for D (5 bases). Per germline, CDR1 LGHDT and CDR2 YNNKEL (reference sequence). Trimming removed 4 bases from V and 6 bases from J, with 16 bases in between. There are 16 residues in the CDR3.

This clonotype was seen at least ten times. The gene calls are TRBV29-1 and TRBJ2-7, with D unclear. Deletions cut 0 bases from V and 0 bases from J, with 12 bases between. The CDR3 sequence is 15 residues long. Looked up from germline, CDR1 is SQVTM and CDR2 is ANQGSEA. CDR3 sequence: CSVEERWASSYEQYF. DNA for the CDR3: TGCAGCGTTGAAGAGAGGTGGGCGTCCTCCTACGAGCAGTACTTC.